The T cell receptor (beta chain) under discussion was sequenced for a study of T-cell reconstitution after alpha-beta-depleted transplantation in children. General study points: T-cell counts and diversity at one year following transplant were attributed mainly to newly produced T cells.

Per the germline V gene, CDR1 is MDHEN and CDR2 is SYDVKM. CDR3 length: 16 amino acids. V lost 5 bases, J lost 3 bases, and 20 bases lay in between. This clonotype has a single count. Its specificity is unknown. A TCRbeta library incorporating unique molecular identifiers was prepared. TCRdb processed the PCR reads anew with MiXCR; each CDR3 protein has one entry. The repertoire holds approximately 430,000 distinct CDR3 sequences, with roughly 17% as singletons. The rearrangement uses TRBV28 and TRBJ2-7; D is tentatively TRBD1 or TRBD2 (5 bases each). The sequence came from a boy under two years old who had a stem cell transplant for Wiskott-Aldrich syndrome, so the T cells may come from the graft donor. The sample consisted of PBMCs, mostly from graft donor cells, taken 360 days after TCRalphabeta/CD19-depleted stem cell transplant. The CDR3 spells CASSNLNPGTHYEQYF. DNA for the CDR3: TGTGCCAGCAGTAACTTAAACCCGGGGACCCACTACGAGCAGTACTTC.